A single sample is the source of the 10 T cell receptor beta chains below, sequenced in a study of blood T cell repertoires in COVID-19. Generated by immunoSEQ multiplex PCR, the TCRdb table keeps only in-frame clones and is missing some. The data contain 400,000 to 450,000 clones, 70% to 90% of them singletons. Sequencing used peripheral blood. These receptors all come from a woman aged 40-49 years with COVID-19, enrolled during active disease.

This chain connects TRBV9 to TRBJ1-4; maybe TRBD1 (5 bases). Germline loops: CDR1 SGDLS, CDR2 YYNGEE. Between the trimmed V and J ends, which lost 1 base and 8 bases, there was a span of 12 bases. CDR3 length equals 14 residues. The CDR3 DNA is TGTGCCAGCAGCGTAACAGGATCTCAGGAAAAACTGTTTTTT. This encodes CASSVTGSQEKLFF.

The V call is TRBV19, the J call TRBJ1-1, with D tentatively TRBD1 (5 bases). This CDR3 contains 14 residues. Germline CDR1 reads LNHDA; CDR2 reads SQIVND (reference sequence). V dropped 5 bases and J dropped 0 bases, with 10 bases sitting between them. CDR3 in amino acids: CASSFAGMNTEAFF. The CDR3 DNA reads as TGTGCCAGTAGTTTCGCAGGGATGAACACTGAAGCTTTCTTT.

The V call is TRBV27, the J call TRBJ2-3, with D possibly TRBD2 on 6 matching bases. The germline CDR1 and CDR2 sequences are MNHEY and SMNVEV (reference sequence). Deletions cut 1 base from V and 0 bases from J, with 11 bases between. The CDR3 covers 16 residues. CDR3 in DNA: TGTGCCAGCAGTTTATGGCTAGCGCCAAGCACAGATACGCAGTATTTT. It specifies CASSLWLAPSTDTQYF.

The chain recombines TRBV5-5 with TRBJ1-2; D gene unclear. CDR1 and CDR2 (germline): SGHKS, YYEKEE (reference sequence). V shed 4 bases and J shed 8 bases, with 15 bases lying between them. CDR3 length: 13 amino acids. CDR3 in amino acids: CASSPEQSRGYTF. CDR3 sequence (DNA): TGTGCCAGCAGCCCCGAGCAGTCGCGGGGCTACACCTTC.

The chain combines TRBV7-3 with TRBJ1-5, with TRBD1 as a possible D gene (5 bases). The V gene's germline CDR1 is SGHTA and CDR2 FQGTGA. The CDR3 has 15 residues. The V end was cut by 4 bases, the J end by 5 bases, with 15 bases between. The CDR3 DNA reads as TGTGCCAGCAGCTCGGACAAGGATAGGTATCAGCCCCAGCATTTT. Translated, it gives CASSSDKDRYQPQHF.

This clone has just a few counts. J is TRBJ1-1 and V is TRBV30; the D gene is possibly TRBD1 (5 bases). V gave up 6 bases and J gave up 8 bases, with 19 bases separating them. Germline CDR1 and CDR2: GTSNPN and SVGIG (reference sequence). This CDR3 comprises 13 residues. CDR3 loop: CACSHFGAREAFF. DNA of the CDR3: TGTGCCTGTTCTCACTTTGGGGCCAGGGAAGCTTTCTTT.

V is TRBV6-5 and J is TRBJ1-6; D possibly corresponds to TRBD1 (5 bases). This CDR3 comprises 14 residues. V lost 5 bases, J lost 8 bases, and 13 bases lay in between. Germline V CDR1 and CDR2: MNHEY, SVGAGI. Here the CDR3 reads CASSPVWGDSPLHF. The CDR3 DNA is TGTGCCAGCAGTCCCGTCTGGGGGGATTCACCCCTCCACTTT.

The gene calls are TRBV27 and TRBJ2-1; TRBD2 matches 7 bases. Germline CDR1 reads MNHEY; CDR2 reads SMNVEV (reference sequence). Trimming cost V 6 bases and J 5 bases; bases outside gene matches: 13. CDR3 length: 16 amino acids. The CDR3 loop is CASSPNRAGIHNEQFF. CDR3 DNA sequence: TGTGCCAGCAGCCCCAATAGAGCGGGGATCCACAATGAGCAGTTCTTC.

The CDR3 DNA reads TGTGCCAGCAGGGCATCTACAGTAAGGGGCTACACCTTC. This sequence encodes CASRASTVRGYTF. V and J are TRBV2 and TRBJ1-2; D not certain. The CDR3 consists of 13 residues. Germline lookup yields CDR1 SNHLY and CDR2 FYNNEI. Deletions cut 6 bases from V and 8 bases from J, with 16 bases between.

The rearrangement joins TRBV28 to TRBJ1-1; D is undetermined. The V gene's germline CDR1 is MDHEN and CDR2 SYDVKM. Trimming cost V 5 bases and J 8 bases, with 21 bases left between them. There are 15 residues in the CDR3. CDR3 coding DNA: TGTGCCAGCAGTGGCGGGAGCAGGATGATCCCCGAAGCTTTCTTT. This codes for CASSGGSRMIPEAFF.